The rows below give T cell receptor beta chains drawn from one sample of a study of graft-versus-host responses after intestinal transplantation. Assay: immunoSEQ multiplex PCR; the TCRdb copy retains only in-frame clones and omits some. The table has 20,000 to 25,000 clones, 33% seen once. Sample: alloreactive CD8+ T cells from a mixed lymphocyte reaction culture, taken before intestinal transplant. Receptor source: a human patient who received an intestinal transplant. CDR3s include the opening cysteine and the closing phenylalanine or tryptophan. A D gene is named only where the DNA matches it firmly. Clone size is shown for a subset of rows, as once, few, many or a class of expanded clone.

D gene: -
V gene: TRBV5-5
J gene: TRBJ2-7
clone size: few
CDR3 DNA: TGTGCCAGCAGCTTGCCTGGGGTTGGAGAGCAGTACTTC
CDR3 protein: CASSLPGVGEQYF

D gene: -
V gene: TRBV30
J gene: TRBJ2-3
clone size: -
CDR3 DNA: TGTGCCTGGAGTGTCCCTGACCACACAGATACGCAGTATTTT
CDR3 protein: CAWSVPDHTDTQYF

D gene: TRBD1
V gene: TRBV2
J gene: TRBJ1-2
clone size: -
CDR3 DNA: TGTGCCAGCAGTGAAGCCAAAGACAGGGTAGACTATGGCTACACCTTC
CDR3 protein: CASSEAKDRVDYGYTF

D gene: TRBD2
V gene: TRBV9
J gene: TRBJ2-1
clone size: -
CDR3 DNA: TGTGCCAGCAGCGGGGGGGGTGGCGGGGGGTCGGATGAGCAGTTCTTC
CDR3 protein: CASSGGGGGGSDEQFF

D gene: -
V gene: TRBV6-5
J gene: TRBJ1-2
clone size: -
CDR3 DNA: TGTGCCAGCAGTCTGGAGGGCCCCTATGGCTACACCTTC
CDR3 protein: CASSLEGPYGYTF

D gene: -
V gene: TRBV27
J gene: TRBJ1-5
clone size: -
CDR3 DNA: TGTGCCAGCAGTTTTAGTAGCAATCAGCCCCAGCATTTT
CDR3 protein: CASSFSSNQPQHF

D gene: TRBD1
V gene: TRBV19
J gene: TRBJ2-7
clone size: once
CDR3 DNA: TGTGCCAGGAGGGACAGGTATTGCTACGAGCAGTACTTC
CDR3 protein: CARRDRYCYEQYF

D gene: -
V gene: TRBV5-5
J gene: TRBJ2-3
clone size: few
CDR3 DNA: TGTGCCAGCAGCTTGCCCGGGGAGGATACGCAGTATTTT
CDR3 protein: CASSLPGEDTQYF

D gene: -
V gene: TRBV7-9
J gene: TRBJ2-1
clone size: -
CDR3 DNA: TGTGCCAGCAGCCAGATTACCAGGATCTACAATGAGCAGTTCTTC
CDR3 protein: CASSQITRIYNEQFF

D gene: TRBD2
V gene: TRBV2
J gene: TRBJ2-7
clone size: few
CDR3 DNA: TGTGCCAGCAGTGTCTTTGCGGGAGGGCCAGAACGGGGGCAGTACTTC
CDR3 protein: CASSVFAGGPERGQYF

D gene: -
V gene: TRBV9
J gene: TRBJ2-3
clone size: few
CDR3 DNA: TGTGCCAGCAGCGTAGGGGGATTCTCAGATACGCAGTATTTT
CDR3 protein: CASSVGGFSDTQYF

D gene: TRBD1
V gene: TRBV19
J gene: TRBJ2-7
clone size: -
CDR3 DNA: TGTGCCAGTAGTTTGACAGGGGGCTACGAGCAGTACTTC
CDR3 protein: CASSLTGGYEQYF

D gene: TRBD1
V gene: TRBV11-3
J gene: TRBJ2-7
clone size: -
CDR3 DNA: TGTGCCAGCAGCCTCCTGACAGGGGAAGGGTACGAGCAGTACTTC
CDR3 protein: CASSLLTGEGYEQYF

D gene: TRBD2
V gene: TRBV29-1
J gene: TRBJ2-5
clone size: few
CDR3 DNA: TGCAGCGTTGTAGATTGGGGCGGGGGGACTCCCTCAAAAGAGACCCAGTACTTC
CDR3 protein: CSVVDWGGGTPSKETQYF

D gene: -
V gene: TRBV13
J gene: TRBJ2-5
clone size: -
CDR3 DNA: TGTGCCAGCAGCGGCAGACAGCCCCCGAAGGAGACCCAGTACTTC
CDR3 protein: CASSGRQPPKETQYF

D gene: -
V gene: TRBV4-1
J gene: TRBJ2-1
clone size: few
CDR3 DNA: TGCGCCAGCAGCCAATTTACGGGGCGGCACAATGAGCAGTTCTTC
CDR3 protein: CASSQFTGRHNEQFF

D gene: -
V gene: TRBV19
J gene: TRBJ2-7
clone size: -
CDR3 DNA: TGTGCCAGTAGTATGGCAGGGAGTTCCCCCGAGCAGTACTTC
CDR3 protein: CASSMAGSSPEQYF

D gene: -
V gene: TRBV11-3
J gene: TRBJ2-1
clone size: -
CDR3 DNA: TGTGCCAGCAGCTTATTCCCGGACTCCCTGAACAATGAGCAGTTCTTC
CDR3 protein: CASSLFPDSLNNEQFF

D gene: TRBD1
V gene: TRBV30
J gene: TRBJ2-2
clone size: -
CDR3 DNA: TGTGCCTGGAGTCTGGAAGACAGGGGTACGGGGGAGCTGTTTTTT
CDR3 protein: CAWSLEDRGTGELFF

D gene: -
V gene: TRBV5-4
J gene: TRBJ1-2
clone size: few
CDR3 DNA: TGTGCCAGCATCAGATGGTCAGACCAAGGAAATGGCTACACCTTC
CDR3 protein: CASIRWSDQGNGYTF

D gene: -
V gene: TRBV4-1
J gene: TRBJ1-3
clone size: -
CDR3 DNA: TGCGCCAGCAGCCTCGACGTGGGGGTTGGAAACACCATATATTTT
CDR3 protein: CASSLDVGVGNTIYF

D gene: -
V gene: TRBV6-5
J gene: TRBJ1-6
clone size: few
CDR3 DNA: TGTGCCAGCAGTACGGTTGGGAATTCACCCCTCCACTTT
CDR3 protein: CASSTVGNSPLHF

D gene: -
V gene: TRBV7-9
J gene: TRBJ2-7
clone size: medium-sized
CDR3 DNA: TGTGCCAGCAGCTTTCAGGGCGACGAGCAGTACTTC
CDR3 protein: CASSFQGDEQYF

D gene: -
V gene: TRBV10-3
J gene: TRBJ1-5
clone size: -
CDR3 DNA: TGTGCCATCAGTGAATGGGGCAGGGGCCAGCCCCAGCATTTT
CDR3 protein: CAISEWGRGQPQHF

D gene: -
V gene: TRBV4-1
J gene: TRBJ2-4
clone size: few
CDR3 DNA: TGCGCCAGCAGCCACAACCAGGGTTGGGCCAAAAACATTCAGTACTTC
CDR3 protein: CASSHNQGWAKNIQYF

D gene: -
V gene: TRBV6-5
J gene: TRBJ2-7
clone size: -
CDR3 DNA: TGTGCCAGCAGCCCTTTGGAAGGGATCTACGAGCAGTACTTC
CDR3 protein: CASSPLEGIYEQYF

D gene: TRBD2
V gene: TRBV4-1
J gene: TRBJ2-3
clone size: -
CDR3 DNA: TGCGCCAGCAGCCACCTGGGACTAGTCGTCACAGATACGCAGTATTTT
CDR3 protein: CASSHLGLVVTDTQYF

D gene: TRBD2
V gene: TRBV5-1
J gene: TRBJ2-7
clone size: medium-sized
CDR3 DNA: TGCGCCAGCAGCCGTACTAGCGGTAACGAGCAGTACTTC
CDR3 protein: CASSRTSGNEQYF

D gene: TRBD1
V gene: TRBV27
J gene: TRBJ2-1
clone size: -
CDR3 DNA: TGTGCCAGCAGTTTAATACAGGGGGTTTACGAGCAGTTCTTC
CDR3 protein: CASSLIQGVYEQFF